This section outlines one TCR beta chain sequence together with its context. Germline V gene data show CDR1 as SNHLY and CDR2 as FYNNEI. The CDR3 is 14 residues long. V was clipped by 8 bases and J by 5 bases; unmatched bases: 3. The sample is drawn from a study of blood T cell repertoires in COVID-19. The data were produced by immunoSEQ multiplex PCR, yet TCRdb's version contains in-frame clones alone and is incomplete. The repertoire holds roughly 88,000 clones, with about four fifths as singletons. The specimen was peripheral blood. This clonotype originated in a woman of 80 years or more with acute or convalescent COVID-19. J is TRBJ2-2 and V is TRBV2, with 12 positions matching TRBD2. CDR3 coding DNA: TGTGCCAGCGCTGGACTAGCGGGGACCGGGGAGCTGTTTTTT. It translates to CASAGLAGTGELFF.